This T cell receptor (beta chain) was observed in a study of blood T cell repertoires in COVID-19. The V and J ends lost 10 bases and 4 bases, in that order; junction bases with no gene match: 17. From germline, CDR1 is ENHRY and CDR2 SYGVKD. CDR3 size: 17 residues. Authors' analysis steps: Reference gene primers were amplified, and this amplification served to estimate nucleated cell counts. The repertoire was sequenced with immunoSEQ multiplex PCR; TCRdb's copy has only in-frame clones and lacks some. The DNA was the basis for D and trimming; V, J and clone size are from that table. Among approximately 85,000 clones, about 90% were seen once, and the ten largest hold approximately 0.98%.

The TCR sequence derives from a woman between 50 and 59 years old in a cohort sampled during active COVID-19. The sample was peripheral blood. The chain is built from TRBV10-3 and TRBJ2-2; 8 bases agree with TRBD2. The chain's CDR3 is CATRPRGGGGGTGELFF. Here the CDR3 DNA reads TGTGCCACGCGCCCACGGGGGGGTGGAGGTGGCACCGGGGAGCTGTTTTTT.